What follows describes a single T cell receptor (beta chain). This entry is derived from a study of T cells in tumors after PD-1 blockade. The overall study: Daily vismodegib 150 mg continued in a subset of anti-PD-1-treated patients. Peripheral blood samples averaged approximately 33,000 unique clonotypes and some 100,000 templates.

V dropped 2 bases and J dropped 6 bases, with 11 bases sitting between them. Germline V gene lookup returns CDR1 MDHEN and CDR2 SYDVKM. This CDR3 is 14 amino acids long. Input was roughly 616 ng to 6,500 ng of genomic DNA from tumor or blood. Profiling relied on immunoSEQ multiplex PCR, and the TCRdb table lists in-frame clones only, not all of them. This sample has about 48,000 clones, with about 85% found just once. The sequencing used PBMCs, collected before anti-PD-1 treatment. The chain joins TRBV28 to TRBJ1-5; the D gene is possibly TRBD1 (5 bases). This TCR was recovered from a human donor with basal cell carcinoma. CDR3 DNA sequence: TGTGCCAGCAGTTTAGGTCTGGGGACTCAGCCCCAGCATTTT. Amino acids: CASSLGLGTQPQHF.